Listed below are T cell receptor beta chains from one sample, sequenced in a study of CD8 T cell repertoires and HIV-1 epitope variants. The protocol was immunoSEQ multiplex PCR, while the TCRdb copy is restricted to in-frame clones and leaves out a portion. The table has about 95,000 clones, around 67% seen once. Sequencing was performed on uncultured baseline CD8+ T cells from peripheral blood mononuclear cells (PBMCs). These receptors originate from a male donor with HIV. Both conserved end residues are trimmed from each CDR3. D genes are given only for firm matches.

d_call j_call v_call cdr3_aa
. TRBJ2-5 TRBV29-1 SVNGGETQY
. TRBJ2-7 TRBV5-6 ASSLSWDTYEQY
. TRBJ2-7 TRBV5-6 ASSLGASYEQY
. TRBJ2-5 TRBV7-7 ASSLGAGGSGETQY
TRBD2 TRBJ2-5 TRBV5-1 ASSAGPWLRGGSQETQY
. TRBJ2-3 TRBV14 ASSPRATDTQY
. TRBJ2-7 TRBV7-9 AIGAVSYEQY
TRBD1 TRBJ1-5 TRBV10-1 ASSHNWTGENQPQH
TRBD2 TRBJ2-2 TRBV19 ASSIGLAGNTGELF
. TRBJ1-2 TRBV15 ATSRAGTSLDGYT
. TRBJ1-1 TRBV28 ASSLLTDMNTEAF
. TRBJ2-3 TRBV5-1 ASRFGDTQY
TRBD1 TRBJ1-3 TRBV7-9 ASSPGTVGRNTIY
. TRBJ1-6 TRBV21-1 ASSKPPGQGLSLNYNSPLH